The next 8 T cell receptor beta chains were all read from a single sample in a study of Ad26.COV2.S vaccination and SARS-CoV-2 variants. The treatment is: some 20 received Ad26.COV2.S at low or high dose, single or two shots; five or six received placebo; per-sample allocation not given. Each sample was drawn 63 days after the first injection (of vaccine or placebo). Clones were read by immunoSEQ multiplex PCR, and TCRdb kept only the in-frame ones, dropping some. The sample shows about 420,000 clones, approximately 88% of them seen only once. The source material was peripheral blood, sampled in a trial of Ad26.COV2.S vaccine versus placebo. The receptor source for this set is a person aged 18 to 59 who received the Ad26.COV2.S COVID-19 vaccine or a placebo.

The chain joins TRBV18 to TRBJ2-3, with D uncertain. Germline V lookup: CDR1 KGHSH, CDR2 LQKENI. This CDR3 region has 16 residues. V was pared by 0 bases and J by 0 bases, with 10 bases between. CDR3 in amino acids: CASSPPHSISTDTQYF. The CDR3 nucleotides are TGTGCCAGCTCACCACCCCACTCGATCAGCACAGATACGCAGTATTTT.

The chain carries TRBV5-1 and TRBJ2-1, with 7 bases matching TRBD1. CDR1 and CDR2 (germline): SGHRS, YFSETQ. This CDR3 contains 18 residues. With V trimmed by 0 bases and J by 4 bases, 13 bases remained unmatched. CDR3 in amino acids: CASSLEYLRDSTYNEQFF. Written as DNA, the CDR3 is TGCGCCAGCAGCTTGGAATACCTCCGGGACAGTACTTACAATGAGCAGTTCTTC.

V and J are TRBV6-1 and TRBJ1-6; 9 nucleotides match TRBD1. The length of the CDR3 is 19 residues. Looked up from germline, CDR1 is MNHNS and CDR2 is SASEGT. V lost 1 base, J lost 5 bases, and 12 bases stayed unmatched. The CDR3 here is CASSEGVTGGAGDNSPLHF. CDR3 DNA sequence: TGTGCCAGCAGTGAAGGGGTTACAGGGGGCGCGGGTGATAATTCACCCCTCCACTTT.

The gene calls are TRBV5-1 and TRBJ2-2; TRBD2 might be the D (6 bases). Germline CDR1 SGHRS, CDR2 YFSETQ. The CDR3 is 15 residues long. Trimming removed 5 bases from V and 7 bases from J, with 18 bases in between. CDR3: CASRNRDSAGGELFF. Here the CDR3 DNA reads TGCGCCAGCAGAAACCGGGACTCAGCAGGCGGGGAGCTGTTTTTT.

The V and J genes are TRBV7-2 and TRBJ1-3; 7 bases are a match to TRBD1. The CDR3 runs to 14 residues. Germline CDR1 SGHTA, CDR2 FQGNSA. J lost 6 bases, V lost 11 bases, and 13 bases had no gene match. CDR3 bases: TGTGCCCTGTCGGGCCGGGACAGCCAAAACACCATATATTTT. Translated, it gives CALSGRDSQNTIYF.

A remark on this clone: Other nucleotide sequences in the sample specify the same CDR3. This sequence joins TRBV11-3 and TRBJ1-1; no firm D call. This CDR3 has 13 amino acids. Germline V gene lookup returns CDR1 SGHNT and CDR2 YENEEA. Trimming took off 0 bases at V and 1 base at J, with 3 bases between the two ends. CDR3 region: CASSLERNTEAFF. CDR3 DNA sequence: TGTGCCAGCAGCTTAGAGAGGAACACTGAAGCTTTCTTT.

This clone appeared once. This chain joins TRBV20-1 and TRBJ2-1, with unresolved D. Trimming stripped 3 bases from V and 7 bases from J, with 7 bases between. Germline V lookup: CDR1 DFQATT, CDR2 SNEGSKA (reference sequence). CDR3 length: 11 residues. The CDR3 here is CSASLRNEQFF. The CDR3 nucleotides read TGCAGTGCTAGTCTCCGGAATGAGCAGTTCTTC.

The gene calls are TRBV7-2 and TRBJ2-1; the D is unclear. CDR3 length: 16 amino acids. Deletions cut 1 base from V and 8 bases from J, with 18 bases between. Germline loops: CDR1 SGHTA, CDR2 FQGNSA. The CDR3 reads CASSLESSRVWDEQFF. The CDR3, as DNA: TGTGCCAGCAGCTTAGAATCATCCCGGGTGTGGGATGAGCAGTTCTTC.